Below, 17 T cell receptor beta chains from the same sample are listed, as sequenced in a study of blood T cells in healthy people across ages (dated by TCRdb to between 2015 and 2016). Receptor libraries were prepared by 5' RACE. The instrument given in TCRdb is Illumina HiSeq 2500. A second PCR of roughly 7 to 11 cycles was performed with a sample-barcoded 5' primer and a J-beta primer mix. The raw public data were reprocessed by TCRdb itself: fastp quality trimming at Q25, MiXCR clonotype calling, in-frame beta chains only. A single entry per CDR3 protein holds the most common genes and DNA from its merged rows. For this sample the table gives some 760,000 distinct CDR3 sequences, of which around 25% were detected only once. 9.4% of the sample belongs to the ten largest clones. This sample was also put to use in a study of T cells of mothers and their children.

The sequenced sample was blood. These receptors came from a boy aged 5 to 17 in good health.

In its sample, this clonotype was seen a few times. This chain connects TRBV29-1 to TRBJ2-7; 7 positions match TRBD2. V dropped 1 base and J dropped 1; count of bases not matched to a gene: 4. The CDR3 contains 14 residues. Germline V CDR1 and CDR2: SQVTM, ANQGSEA. In DNA, the CDR3 is TGCAGCGTTGAAGTAGTGGGAGGGTCCTACGAGCAGTACTTC. Translating it yields CSVEVVGGSYEQYF.

J is TRBJ2-5 and V is TRBV4-1; the D is unclear. The J call may not be correct, given that the DNA end is closer to TRBJ2-7. The CDR3 contains 13 residues. In germline, CDR1 is MGHRA, CDR2 YSYEKL. The CDR3 sequence is CASSQDVTNEQYF. DNA of the CDR3: TGCGCCAGCAGCCAAGATGTGACAAACGAGCAGTACTTC.

The sample holds a few counts of this clonotype. The V and J genes are TRBV25-1 and TRBJ2-7; a possible D gene is TRBD1 (7 bases). Trimming removed 8 bases at V and 5 bases at J, with 22 bases between. Germline V gene lookup returns CDR1 MGHDK and CDR2 SYGVNS. There are 15 residues in the CDR3. CDR3 bases: TGTGCCAGCCGGGGAGACAGGGAGGTATGGAACGAGCAGTACTTC. Its translation: CASRGDREVWNEQYF.

The chain has TRBV12-3 or TRBV12-4 and TRBJ2-1; D is possibly TRBD1 or TRBD2 (6 bases each). The CDR3 contains 15 residues. V lost 6 bases to trimming and J lost 6 bases, with 18 bases between them. Here the CDR3 DNA reads TGTGCCAGCAGCCCTTACGGGGGCGCCCCCAATGAGCAGTTCTTC. It yields the protein CASSPYGGAPNEQFF.

The table lists this clonotype with a few counts. The chain recombines TRBV27 with TRBJ2-7; D may correspond to TRBD1 or TRBD2 (5 bases each). Germline values: CDR1 MNHEY, CDR2 SMNVEV (reference sequence). V was pared by 7 bases and J by 3 bases, with 22 bases between. This CDR3 spans 16 amino acids. For the CDR3, the DNA is TGTGCCAGCACCCTCACCTCCGGGACCCTCTTCTACGAGCAGTACTTC. Protein sequence: CASTLTSGTLFYEQYF.

The chain employs TRBV4-2 and TRBJ2-7; D is undetermined. The CDR3 loop spans 15 amino acids. Germline V lookup: CDR1 LGHNA, CDR2 YNFKEQ. V lost 1 base, J lost 2 bases, and 12 bases lay in between. The DNA of the CDR3 is TGTGCCAGCAGCCAAGGGGGTGGCAGTACCTACGAGCAGTACTTC. This translates into CASSQGGGSTYEQYF.

The V and J genes are TRBV28 and TRBJ2-4, with 8 bases lining up with TRBD2. Germline V gene sequence: CDR1 MDHEN, CDR2 SYDVKM. The CDR3 has 13 amino acids. J lost 12 bases, V lost 5 bases, and 9 bases had no gene match. In nucleotides, the CDR3 is TGTGCCAGCAGTAGGGACCTAAGCGGGAGTCAGTACTTC. It codes for CASSRDLSGSQYF.

The genes are TRBV6-1 and TRBJ1-1; D not certain. The germline CDR1 and CDR2 sequences are MNHNS and SASEGT. The CDR3 totals 13 residues. V lost 10 bases, J lost 2 bases, and 14 bases lay in between. The CDR3 bases are TGTGCCACCAAACCCGATCTTAACACTGAAGCTTTCTTT. Residues: CATKPDLNTEAFF.

This clonotype has more than one count but fewer than ten. V and J are TRBV7-2 and TRBJ2-5; 14 bases fit TRBD2. Unmatched junction bases numbered 7, after V lost 2 bases and J lost 2 bases. Germline V CDR1 and CDR2: SGHTA, FQGNSA. The length of the CDR3 is 18 residues. CDR3 bases: TGTGCCAGCAGCTTAACGACGGGACTAGCGGGGGCGCAAGAGACCCAGTACTTC. Translating gives CASSLTTGLAGAQETQYF. The full variable domain, its missing parts supplied by reference TRBV7-2 and TRBJ2-5, is GAGVSQSPSNKVTEKGKDVELRCDPISGHTALYWYRQSLGQGLEFLIYFQGNSAPDKSGLPSDRFSAERTGGSVSTLTIQRTQQEDSAVYLCASSLTTGLAGAQETQYFGPGTRLLVL.

This clonotype was recorded many times. The chain recombines TRBV29-1 with TRBJ2-5, with 11 bases aligning to TRBD2. V lost 3 bases, J lost 5 bases, and 8 bases stayed unmatched. The CDR3 extends over 15 amino acids. Germline V lookup: CDR1 SQVTM, CDR2 ANQGSEA. DNA for the CDR3: TGCAGCGTTGACCCAACTAGCGGGAGTTTCGAGACCCAGTACTTC. As protein: CSVDPTSGSFETQYF.

The chain couples TRBV27 to TRBJ2-5; 12 nucleotides line up with TRBD2. The assigned J gene may be wrong: the sequence end matches TRBJ2-1 better. The CDR3 extends over 16 amino acids. Germline values: CDR1 MNHEY, CDR2 SMNVEV (reference sequence). In nucleotides, the CDR3 is TGTGCCAGCAGTCCCCTAGCGGGAGGGACCTACAATGAGCAGTTCTTC. Amino acid sequence: CASSPLAGGTYNEQFF.

This chain connects TRBV11-2 to TRBJ1-5; D unclear. This CDR3 contains 12 residues. Trimming removed 0 bases from V and 11 bases from J, with 8 bases in between. Germline CDR1 SGHAT, CDR2 FQNNGV. The CDR3 region is CASSLDFGSQHF. Written as DNA, the CDR3 is TGTGCCAGCAGCTTAGATTTCGGGTCCCAGCATTTT.

This clonotype was counted once. One end of the junction fails to match germline, which may point to a read error. The chain employs TRBV6-5 and TRBJ2-1; TRBD1 agrees at 10 bases. The assigned J gene may be wrong: the sequence end matches TRBJ2-7 better. This CDR3 comprises 15 residues. Germline CDR1 reads MNHEY; CDR2 reads SVGAGI. The CDR3 region is CASRYYGTGAYEQYF. In nucleotides, the CDR3 is TGTGCCAGCAGATACTACGGGACAGGGGCCTACGAGCAGTACTTC.

The CDR3 DNA reads as TGTGCCAGCAGTAACGACCCTGGAGGCAATCAGCCCCAGCATTTT. Its translation: CASSNDPGGNQPQHF. The chain employs TRBV6-5 and TRBJ1-5; D gene uncertain. The CDR3 has 15 amino acids. V lost 5 bases and J lost 2, with 13 bases in between. Germline-derived CDR1 and CDR2 are MNHEY and SVGAGI.

The rearrangement uses TRBV18 and TRBJ2-1, with a tentative D call TRBD1 (6 bases). The J call may be in error: the DNA end matches TRBJ2-7 better. The CDR3 has 15 residues. Germline lookup yields CDR1 KGHSH and CDR2 LQKENI. The chain's CDR3 is CASSLGHPTSYEQYF. The CDR3, as DNA: TGTGCCAGCTCCCTGGGACACCCAACGTCCTACGAGCAGTACTTC.

V is TRBV29-1 and J is TRBJ1-1; D is uncertain. CDR1 is SQVTM and CDR2 is ANQGSEA in the germline V gene. Trimming cost V 3 bases and J 0 bases, with 14 bases left between them. The length of the CDR3 is 15 residues. The CDR3 spells CSVDGDFEMNTEAFF. The DNA of the CDR3 is TGCAGCGTTGATGGCGATTTCGAGATGAACACTGAAGCTTTCTTT.

The chain carries TRBV27 and TRBJ2-7, with TRBD2 identical over 7 bases. The CDR3 length is 16 residues. The V gene's germline CDR1 is MNHEY and CDR2 SMNVEV (reference sequence). J was trimmed by 2 bases and V by 5 bases; bases with no gene match: 12. In DNA form, the CDR3 reads TGTGCCAGCAGTCCGCCCCCTTTAGCGGGCGCCTACGAGCAGTACTTC. It translates to CASSPPPLAGAYEQYF.